Presented here are 26 T cell receptor beta chains from one specimen sequenced in a study of blood T cell repertoires in COVID-19. Measured with immunoSEQ multiplex PCR; TCRdb has only the in-frame clones, and not every one. The table has some 320,000 clones, around 89% seen once; the top ten hold roughly 7%. Sequencing used peripheral blood. All receptors come from a woman between 25 and 40 years old who had recovered from COVID-19.

The rearrangement joins TRBV28 to TRBJ2-1; the D is unclear. The V and J ends lost 3 bases and 8 bases respectively, with 5 bases between them. The CDR3 has 11 residues. Germline V gene sequence: CDR1 MDHEN, CDR2 SYDVKM. In nucleotides, the CDR3 is TGTGCCAGCAGTTTGCGCCATGAGCAGTTCTTC. Translating gives CASSLRHEQFF.

This clone was counted once. The chain couples TRBV5-5 to TRBJ2-7; 9 bases match TRBD1. V trimming: 2 bases; J trimming: 4 bases; junction bases outside the gene matches: 7. CDR1 and CDR2 from the germline V gene are SGHKS and YYEKEE (reference sequence). This CDR3 comprises 15 residues. The CDR3 DNA follows: TGTGCCAGCAGCTTTTCGGGACAGGGCATGTACGAGCAGTACTTC. Translated, it gives CASSFSGQGMYEQYF.

This sequence joins TRBV5-1 and TRBJ2-5; D perhaps matches TRBD2 (6 bases). V lost 3 bases, J lost 3 bases, and 18 bases lay in between. Germline CDR1 reads SGHRS; CDR2 reads YFSETQ. The length of the CDR3 is 16 residues. CDR3 sequence: CASSWGDFEGKETQYF. DNA of the CDR3: TGCGCCAGCAGCTGGGGGGATTTTGAGGGTAAAGAGACCCAGTACTTC.

This chain joins TRBV3-1 (or the pseudogene TRBV3-2) and TRBJ1-2; TRBD1 matches 8 bases. This CDR3 has 15 amino acids. J gave up 0 bases and V 0 bases, and 0 bases lay outside the gene matches. CDR1 LGHDT and CDR2 YNNKEL come from the germline V gene (reference sequence). CDR3 DNA sequence: TGTGCCAGCAGCCAAGACAGGGGGCCTAACTATGGCTACACCTTC. It codes for CASSQDRGPNYGYTF.

A note on this clone: Other nucleotide sequences in the sample specify the same CDR3. The rearrangement uses TRBV19 and TRBJ1-2, with TRBD1 identical over 7 bases. The CDR3 is made up of 12 amino acids. The J segment lost 4 bases and the V segment lost 4 bases, leaving 0 bases of the junction unmatched. Germline CDR1 and CDR2: LNHDA and SQIVND (reference sequence). The DNA of the CDR3 is TGTGCCAGTAGTAGACAGGGCTATGGCTACACCTTC. Amino acids: CASSRQGYGYTF.

This sequence joins TRBV5-1 and TRBJ1-4, with 9 bases matching TRBD1. With 0 bases clipped from V and 7 bases from J, the junction kept 4 bases outside the gene matches. The CDR3 loop spans 15 amino acids. CDR1 is SGHRS and CDR2 is YFSETQ in the germline V gene. Here the CDR3 DNA reads TGCGCCAGCAGCTTGGACGGGACAGGGAGTGAAAAACTGTTTTTT. This sequence encodes CASSLDGTGSEKLFF.

The rearrangement joins TRBV9 to TRBJ1-3; D gene uncertain. V lost 0 bases, J lost 0 bases, and 10 bases lay in between. CDR1 and CDR2 from the germline V gene are SGDLS and YYNGEE. CDR3 size: 16 residues. The CDR3 protein is CASSVDGGFSGNTIYF. The CDR3 coding sequence is TGTGCCAGCAGCGTAGATGGAGGTTTCTCTGGAAACACCATATATTTT.

The chain couples TRBV27 to TRBJ1-2; D perhaps matches TRBD1 (5 bases). The CDR3 runs to 11 residues. Trimming removed 4 bases from V and 6 bases from J, with 6 bases in between. Germline CDR1 MNHEY, CDR2 SMNVEV (reference sequence). CDR3 protein: CASSSGNGYTF. CDR3 DNA sequence: TGTGCCAGCAGTTCAGGGAATGGCTACACCTTC.

This clone occurred once. The CDR3 loop is CASTGTGGNEQYF. CDR3 bases: TGTGCCTCAACCGGGACAGGGGGCAACGAGCAGTACTTC. The chain uses TRBV2 and TRBJ2-7; 12 bases line up with TRBD1. The junction had 7 bases not matched to a gene; V was cut back by 11 bases and J by 5 bases. Germline V lookup: CDR1 SNHLY, CDR2 FYNNEI. This CDR3 contains 13 residues.

V gene TRBV10-3 combines with J gene TRBJ2-7; D ambiguous. The CDR3 is made up of 15 amino acids. Trimming pared 0 bases from V and 6 bases from J, leaving 15 bases between. The V gene's germline CDR1 is ENHRY and CDR2 SYGVKD. Written as DNA, the CDR3 is TGTGCCATCAGTGAGTCAGGCCCGGGTCTGGGCGAGCAGTACTTC. It specifies CAISESGPGLGEQYF.

This sequence joins TRBV7-6 and TRBJ1-1; TRBD1 matches 7 bases. Germline V gives CDR1 SGHVS, CDR2 FNYEAQ. The CDR3 is made up of 13 amino acids. The J segment lost 7 bases and the V segment lost 5 bases, leaving 7 bases of the junction unmatched. CDR3 region: CASSDWDRREAFF. CDR3 nucleotides: TGTGCCAGCAGCGATTGGGACAGACGTGAAGCTTTCTTT.

J is TRBJ2-5 and V is TRBV28, with 15 positions matching TRBD2. This CDR3 is 20 amino acids long. V lost 5 bases, J lost 3 bases, and 16 bases stayed unmatched. Germline V gene data show CDR1 as MDHEN and CDR2 as SYDVKM. DNA for the CDR3: TGTGCCAGCAGTCCGCCCTTAAGGACTAGCGGGGGGGCGTCTAAAGAGACCCAGTACTTC. Residues: CASSPPLRTSGGASKETQYF.

The genes are TRBV19 and TRBJ1-4; 12 bases match TRBD1. With V trimmed by 4 bases and J by 0 bases, 9 bases remained unmatched. The CDR3 loop spans 19 amino acids. The germline V gene encodes CDR1 LNHDA and CDR2 SQIVND (reference sequence). The CDR3 DNA follows: TGTGCCAGTAGTAACCCCGGGACAGGGGGCTACGCAACTAATGAAAAACTGTTTTTT. Its translation: CASSNPGTGGYATNEKLFF.

The chain links TRBV9 to TRBJ1-2; 9 bases agree with TRBD1. V was pared by 0 bases and J by 8 bases, with 8 bases of the junction left unmatched. Germline V lookup: CDR1 SGDLS, CDR2 YYNGEE. There are 15 residues in the CDR3. CDR3 DNA sequence: TGTGCCAGCAGCGTAGGGGGACAGGGAATTCGCGGCTACACCTTC. Its translation: CASSVGGQGIRGYTF.

The CDR3 region has the DNA TGTGCCAGCAGCTTAGGAGGCAGGGCAAACACTGAAGCTTTCTTT. Translated, it gives CASSLGGRANTEAFF. V usage is TRBV7-8 and J usage is TRBJ1-1, with D possibly TRBD1 on 5 matching bases. This CDR3 spans 15 amino acids. Trimming removed 1 base from V and 2 bases from J, with 11 bases in between. Germline V gene data show CDR1 as SGHVS and CDR2 as FQNEAQ.

This chain joins TRBV6-5 and TRBJ1-1; the match to TRBD1 covers 9 bases. The CDR3 totals 13 residues. Germline V gives CDR1 MNHEY, CDR2 SVGAGI. The ends lost 7 bases at V and 3 bases at J; junction bases unmatched: 3. CDR3 amino acids: CASTRQGDTEAFF. Here the CDR3 DNA reads TGTGCCAGCACCCGACAGGGGGACACTGAAGCTTTCTTT.

This clone has a single count. The chain is built from TRBV7-9 and TRBJ2-1, with 8 bases fitting TRBD1. V trimming: 6 bases; J trimming: 7 bases; junction bases outside the gene matches: 5. CDR3 length equals 13 residues. Germline values: CDR1 SEHNR, CDR2 FQNEAQ (reference sequence). CDR3 sequence (DNA): TGTGCCAGCAGTCGACAGGGGTTGAATGAGCAGTTCTTC. It is translated as CASSRQGLNEQFF.

This clone was seen only a few times. CDR3 region: CASSLSATNEKLFF. The CDR3 nucleotides read TGTGCCAGCAGTTTATCTGCAACTAATGAAAAACTGTTTTTT. The genes are TRBV28 and TRBJ1-4, with no clear D. Germline lookup yields CDR1 MDHEN and CDR2 SYDVKM. CDR3 length: 14 residues. Trimming took 1 base from V and 0 from J, leaving 3 bases between them.

This clone occurred once. This chain connects TRBV4-1 to TRBJ1-4; 9 nucleotides agree with TRBD1. Germline loops: CDR1 MGHRA, CDR2 YSYEKL. The ends lost 0 bases at V and 7 bases at J; junction bases unmatched: 3. The CDR3 spans 15 residues. For the CDR3, the DNA is TGCGCCAGCAGCCAAGAGTACAGGGGGCTTGAAAAACTGTTTTTT. Its translation: CASSQEYRGLEKLFF.

This chain uses TRBV6-5 with TRBJ1-4; possible D gene TRBD1, 6 bases. The CDR3 loop spans 15 amino acids. The germline CDR1 and CDR2 sequences are MNHEY and SVGAGI. V was cut by 4 bases and J by 8 bases, with 17 bases left in between. Written as DNA, the CDR3 is TGTGCCAGCAGTTCAACCTGGACAGAAAGGGAAAAACTGTTTTTT. Translated: CASSSTWTEREKLFF.

The rearrangement joins TRBV24-1 to TRBJ2-4; D is unresolved. From germline, CDR1 is KGHDR and CDR2 SFDVKD. This CDR3 has 15 amino acids. V lost 0 bases and J 3 bases, leaving 8 bases between the germline ends. CDR3 residues: CATSDLGGDKNIQYF. The CDR3 nucleotides are TGTGCCACCAGTGATTTGGGCGGAGACAAAAACATTCAGTACTTC.

This chain uses TRBV18 with TRBJ2-1; 7 positions match TRBD2. The CDR3 consists of 13 residues. Trimming at V came to 6 bases and at J to 10 bases, leaving 9 bases not matched to a gene. Per germline, CDR1 KGHSH and CDR2 LQKENI. This CDR3 is CASSPSGGGEQFF. CDR3 bases: TGTGCCAGCTCCCCTTCGGGGGGAGGAGAGCAGTTCTTC.

This clone was seen once. This sequence joins TRBV4-3 and TRBJ1-1, with TRBD1 as a possible D gene (6 bases). CDR3 size: 16 residues. The V gene lost 4 bases and the J gene lost 0 bases, with 15 bases spanning the gap. Germline CDR1 and CDR2: LGHNA and YSLEER. The CDR3: CASSPRGDNVNTEAFF. For the CDR3, the DNA is TGCGCCAGCAGCCCAAGAGGGGACAACGTGAACACTGAAGCTTTCTTT.

CDR3 in DNA: TGTGCCACCAGCAGGTTACAGGGTGGTGAAGCTTTCTTT. This codes for CATSRLQGGEAFF. V gene TRBV15 combines with J gene TRBJ1-1; the D gene is possibly TRBD1 (6 bases). V was pared by 3 bases and J by 7 bases, with 12 bases between. Germline V gene lookup returns CDR1 LNHNV and CDR2 YYDKDF (reference sequence). The CDR3 contains 13 residues.

The chain joins TRBV7-2 to TRBJ2-5, with D perhaps matching TRBD1 (5 bases). The CDR3 totals 14 residues. V was shortened by 5 bases and J by 3 bases, with 13 bases between the two germline ends. Germline CDR1 reads SGHTA; CDR2 reads FQGNSA. The CDR3 loop is CASSPDLTEETQYF. The CDR3 nucleotides read TGTGCCAGCAGCCCAGACTTGACAGAAGAGACCCAGTACTTC.

This clone was picked up a small number of times. The CDR3 protein is CASSGGQGGNNSPLHF. In nucleotides, the CDR3 is TGCGCCAGCAGCGGAGGACAGGGTGGCAATAATTCACCCCTCCACTTT. The gene calls are TRBV5-1 and TRBJ1-6, with 8 bases matching TRBD1. Trimming removed 4 bases from V and 5 bases from J; junction bases left unmatched: 8. Per germline, CDR1 SGHRS and CDR2 YFSETQ. The CDR3 is 16 amino acids.